This T cell receptor (beta chain) was recovered during a study of cytomegalovirus exposure and HLA in healthy donors. Study findings and constraints: The study labeled fewer than 200 TCR beta chains cytomegalovirus-associated. A later examination showed that TCR association rates differed by HLA locus, with DRB1 most and HLA-C fewest. The presence/absence work took it that sequencing depth was about the same across donors.

The CDR3 contains 13 residues. CDR1 SGHRS and CDR2 YFSETQ come from the germline V gene. The V segment lost 6 bases and the J segment 5 bases; nucleotides outside the gene matches: 4. The PCR used 60 Vbeta and 13 Jbeta primers. The data were produced by immunoSEQ multiplex PCR, yet TCRdb's version contains in-frame clones alone and is incomplete. The data show some 120,000 clones, more than 80% seen once. As concerns this clone: Its specificity is not known.

The chain employs TRBV5-1 and TRBJ2-1; 8 nucleotides agree with TRBD1. The sample taken for sequencing was PBMCs. This TCR was recovered from a man aged 35 to 55 in good health and CMV-seronegative. CDR3 in amino acids: CASTETGDNEQFF. CDR3 nucleotides: TGCGCCAGCACCGAGACAGGGGACAATGAGCAGTTCTTC.